Shown below are 14 T cell receptor beta chains from a single sample sequenced in a study of identical twins. TCRdb re-called the 5' RACE reads with MiXCR, one entry per CDR3 protein. Seen here are under 250,000 distinct CDR3 sequences, about an eighth observed once, and the top ten hold roughly 3.7%. The same sample was also used in a study of yellow fever vaccine responses in identical twins.

Source material: memory (CD45RO+) T cells sorted from blood. Receptor source: a woman aged 18-30 years in good health.

This clonotype was detected once. The chain combines TRBV6-1 with TRBJ2-7, with TRBD1 matching over 7 bases. The CDR3 contains 13 residues. The V gene end was trimmed by 10 bases and the J gene end by 6 bases; junction bases not matched to a gene: 12. Germline assignment: CDR1 MNHNS and CDR2 SASEGT. The CDR3 nucleotides are TGTGCCATTCCGACAGGGACAAACTGCGAGCAGTACTTC. Translating it yields CAIPTGTNCEQYF.

The V and J genes are TRBV7-9 and TRBJ2-2; no reliable D call. The V gene lost 5 bases and the J gene lost 1 base, with 8 bases spanning the gap. CDR3 length: 14 amino acids. CDR1 is SEHNR and CDR2 is FQNEAQ in the germline V gene (reference sequence). This chain's CDR3 is CASSAQGNTGELFF. CDR3 DNA: TGTGCCAGCAGCGCCCAAGGGAACACCGGGGAGCTGTTTTTT. The whole variable domain, filled in from reference TRBV7-9 and TRBJ2-2, reads DTGVSQNPRHKITKRGQNVTFRCDPISEHNRLYWYRQTLGQGPEFLTYFQNEAQLEKSRLLSDRFSAERPKGSFSTLEIQRTEQGDSAMYLCASSAQGNTGELFFGEGSRLTVL.

V usage is TRBV6-2 or TRBV6-3 and J usage is TRBJ2-7; 8 bases fit TRBD2. The CDR3 totals 14 residues. Per germline, CDR1 MNHEY and CDR2 SVGEGT. The ends lost 4 bases at V and 7 bases at J; junction bases unmatched: 9. CDR3 coding DNA: TGTGCCAGCAGTTCTAGCGGGTCTTTGCGAGAGCAGTACTTC. This codes for CASSSSGSLREQYF.

This clonotype was seen a few times. J is TRBJ1-1 and V is TRBV29-1, with TRBD1 matching over 7 bases. In germline, CDR1 is SQVTM, CDR2 ANQGSEA. J was trimmed by 3 bases and V by 4 bases; bases with no gene match: 11. The CDR3 totals 15 residues. The CDR3: CSVVDRSGWDTEAFF. Here the CDR3 DNA reads TGCAGCGTTGTGGACAGGTCGGGATGGGACACTGAAGCTTTCTTT.

This clonotype was detected many times. The chain is built from TRBV7-2 and TRBJ2-7; 7 bases agree with TRBD2. J gave up 2 bases and V 5 bases, and 12 bases lay outside the gene matches. The CDR3 totals 16 residues. Germline assignment: CDR1 SGHTA and CDR2 FQGNSA. The DNA for the CDR3 is TGTGCCAGCAGCATTTTTGGGACTACCTCACCCTACGAGCAGTACTTC. Translation gives CASSIFGTTSPYEQYF.

This clonotype was observed a few times. This chain uses TRBV12-3 or TRBV12-4 with TRBJ2-5; D is ambiguous. The CDR3 length is 14 residues. The V end was cut by 4 bases, the J end by 2 bases, with 11 bases between. CDR3 protein: CASSSLRWQETQYF. CDR3 coding DNA: TGTGCCAGCAGTTCCTTGAGGTGGCAAGAGACCCAGTACTTC.

The J gene is TRBJ2-7, the V gene TRBV14; the D call may be TRBD1 or TRBD2 (5 bases each). The CDR3 is 14 amino acids. Germline V CDR1 and CDR2: SGHDN, FVKESK. V lost 4 bases and J 2 bases, leaving 12 bases between the germline ends. DNA for the CDR3: TGTGCCAGCAGCCGAGAGGGACGGACCTACGAGCAGTACTTC. It codes for CASSREGRTYEQYF. Full variable domain (rest looked up from reference TRBV14 and TRBJ2-7): EAGVTQFPSHSVIEKGQTVTLRCDPISGHDNLYWYRRVMGKEIKFLLHFVKESKQDESGMPNNRFLAERTGGTYSTLKVQPAELEDSGVYFCASSREGRTYEQYFGPGTRLTVT.

The chain has TRBV7-2 and TRBJ2-7; 7 nucleotides line up with TRBD1. The trim removed 0 bases at V and 2 bases at J, leaving 4 bases unmatched. CDR1 is SGHTA and CDR2 is FQGNSA in the germline V gene. The CDR3 has 15 amino acids. CDR3 coding DNA: TGTGCCAGCAGCTTAGCGATAGGGGGCGCCTACGAGCAGTACTTC. Translated: CASSLAIGGAYEQYF.

This clonotype was counted at least ten times. The gene calls are TRBV3-1 and TRBJ2-3, with D possibly TRBD2 on 6 matching bases. The CDR3 contains 13 residues. Trimming shortened V by 1 base and J by 7 bases, and 9 bases separated the two germline ends. CDR1 and CDR2 (germline): LGHDT, YNNKEL (reference sequence). The CDR3 DNA reads TGTGCCAGCAGCCAAGGGGGAGGAAATACGCAGTATTTT. This gives the protein CASSQGGGNTQYF.

The chain employs TRBV5-6 and TRBJ2-3; TRBD1 matches 7 bases. Germline assignment: CDR1 SGHDT and CDR2 YYEEEE. The CDR3 totals 17 residues. After removal of 4 bases from V and 0 bases from J, the junction contained 11 bases not matched to a gene. The CDR3 nucleotides read TGTGCCAGCAGCGCCCCAAGGGGGCCGCGTAGCACAGATACGCAGTATTTT. Its translation is CASSAPRGPRSTDTQYF.

This clonotype was picked up many times. The chain is built from TRBV12-3 or TRBV12-4 and TRBJ1-1; D ambiguous. V lost 3 bases, J lost 0 bases, and 5 bases lay in between. This CDR3 has 13 residues. As DNA, the CDR3 is TGTGCCAGCAGTTTCGCAATGAACACTGAAGCTTTCTTT. Translated, it gives CASSFAMNTEAFF.

This clonotype occurred a few times. The chain links TRBV27 to TRBJ2-7; D remains ambiguous. From germline, CDR1 is MNHEY and CDR2 SMNVEV (reference sequence). The CDR3 loop spans 15 amino acids. Trimming stripped 4 bases from V and 4 bases from J, with 17 bases between. CDR3 nucleotides: TGTGCCAGCAGTTCGAGGACCCCTAGTAGATACGAGCAGTACTTC. It encodes CASSSRTPSRYEQYF.

This clonotype was picked up many times. The CDR3 sequence: CASSLRLPYSYEQYF. In DNA, the CDR3 is TGTGCCAGCAGTTTAAGGTTACCATACTCCTACGAGCAGTACTTC. The chain couples TRBV28 to TRBJ2-7; no clear D gene. The CDR3 length is 15 residues. Germline V CDR1 and CDR2: MDHEN, SYDVKM. V was trimmed by 2 bases and J by 0 bases, leaving 11 bases between them.

By its share, this clonotype is medium-sized (0.01 to 0.1%). This chain links TRBV7-8 with TRBJ2-7; TRBD1 matches 10 bases. The V segment lost 5 bases and the J segment 9 bases; nucleotides outside the gene matches: 7. CDR1 is SGHVS and CDR2 is FQNEAQ in the germline V gene. The CDR3 contains 13 residues. CDR3 nucleotide sequence: TGTGCCAGCAGCACTAGACAGGGGGCAGGGCAGTACTTC. Its translation: CASSTRQGAGQYF.